The 27 T cell receptor beta chains reported below all come from one sample, sequenced in a study of OX40 agonist ivuxolimab in advanced cancers. Profiling relied on immunoSEQ multiplex PCR, and the TCRdb table lists in-frame clones only, not all of them. The sample has 100,000 to 150,000 clones; 90% are singletons. This material consisted of CD4+ or CD8+ T cells sorted from blood, taken in a trial of the OX40 agonist ivuxolimab. Every receptor here comes from an adult with an advanced solid tumor such as melanoma, head and neck, liver or kidney cancer.

The V and J genes are TRBV7-2 and TRBJ1-1, with a tentative D call TRBD1 (6 bases). The CDR3 runs 15 residues. Germline V gene sequence: CDR1 SGHTA, CDR2 FQGNSA. The V gene lost 5 bases and the J gene lost 0 bases, with 13 bases spanning the gap. The CDR3 region has the DNA TGTGCCAGCAGCGCTGACAGGTTCATGAACACTGAAGCTTTCTTT. Translation: CASSADRFMNTEAFF.

The CDR3 DNA is TGTGCCAGCAGCACCTTCGCTGGGAGCGGTAATCCCCAGTACTTC. As protein: CASSTFAGSGNPQYF. This chain links TRBV7-8 with TRBJ2-7; possibly TRBD2 for D (5 bases). The CDR3 contains 15 residues. The germline V gene has CDR1 SGHVS and CDR2 FQNEAQ. The V and J ends lost 5 bases and 10 bases respectively, with 24 bases between them.

This rearrangement joins TRBV6-5 to TRBJ2-1; possible D gene TRBD1, 6 bases. Looked up from germline, CDR1 is MNHEY and CDR2 is SVGAGI. The CDR3 runs 15 residues. Between the trimmed V and J ends, which lost 7 bases and 0 bases, there was a span of 13 bases. CDR3 nucleotides: TGTGCCAGCAAATACGGGACAAGCTCCTACAATGAGCAGTTCTTC. This codes for CASKYGTSSYNEQFF.

This chain uses TRBV14 with TRBJ2-5; D perhaps matches TRBD1 (6 bases). The V and J ends lost 0 bases and 3 bases respectively, with 8 bases between them. The CDR3 loop spans 14 amino acids. Germline V gene data show CDR1 as SGHDN and CDR2 as FVKESK. The CDR3, as DNA: TGTGCCAGCAGCCAAGATTCAGGGGAAGAGACCCAGTACTTC. It encodes CASSQDSGEETQYF. The whole variable domain, filled in from reference TRBV14 and TRBJ2-5, reads EAGVTQFPSHSVIEKGQTVTLRCDPISGHDNLYWYRRVMGKEIKFLLHFVKESKQDESGMPNNRFLAERTGGTYSTLKVQPAELEDSGVYFCASSQDSGEETQYFGPGTRLLVL.

The chain has TRBV5-1 and TRBJ2-5; 9 bases line up with TRBD2. Germline V lookup: CDR1 SGHRS, CDR2 YFSETQ. V gave up 2 bases and J gave up 5 bases; unmatched junction bases: 7. CDR3 length: 15 residues. The CDR3 nucleotides are TGCGCCAGCAGCTTAGGCGGGAGGGCCTTGGAGACCCAGTACTTC. It codes for CASSLGGRALETQYF.

This rearrangement joins TRBV19 to TRBJ2-7; no clear D gene. The CDR3 consists of 14 residues. Between the trimmed V and J ends, which lost 7 bases and 5 bases, there was a span of 18 bases. CDR1 is LNHDA and CDR2 is SQIVND in the germline V gene (reference sequence). CDR3 in DNA: TGTGCCAGTACCGGTAACCTCCTCGGTGACGAGCAGTACTTC. Encoded protein: CASTGNLLGDEQYF.

The chain couples TRBV18 to TRBJ1-4, with D hard to call. The CDR3 is made up of 16 amino acids. V shed 0 bases and J shed 4 bases, with 12 bases lying between them. Germline CDR1 KGHSH, CDR2 LQKENI. Written as DNA, the CDR3 is TGTGCCAGCTCACCACCCTCAACGGGTCTTAATGAAAAACTGTTTTTT. Translating gives CASSPPSTGLNEKLFF.

This clone was counted a single time. In DNA form, the CDR3 reads TGTGCCAGCAGCTCCCAGGGACAGCTCAATCAGCCCCAGCATTTT. This codes for CASSSQGQLNQPQHF. The rearrangement links TRBV28 to TRBJ1-5, with 7 bases that match TRBD1. The V segment lost 6 bases and the J segment 3 bases; nucleotides outside the gene matches: 8. The germline CDR1 and CDR2 sequences are MDHEN and SYDVKM. This CDR3 is 15 amino acids long.

The genes are TRBV5-1 and TRBJ2-5; 7 positions agree with TRBD1. V was pared by 0 bases and J by 7 bases, with 6 bases of the junction left unmatched. CDR1 is SGHRS, CDR2 YFSETQ, per germline. The CDR3 length is 14 residues. The chain's CDR3 is CASSLGQGEGTQYF. CDR3 in DNA: TGCGCCAGCAGCTTGGGTCAGGGGGAAGGGACCCAGTACTTC.

In DNA form, the CDR3 reads TGCGCCAGCAGCCCGGCCCAGAACACTGAAGCTTTCTTT. It is translated as CASSPAQNTEAFF. The V gene is TRBV5-1, the J gene TRBJ1-1; D gene ambiguous. Deletions cut 4 bases from V and 1 base from J, with 8 bases between. The CDR3 runs 13 residues. Per germline, CDR1 SGHRS and CDR2 YFSETQ.

The chain recombines TRBV27 with TRBJ2-7, with 9 bases that match TRBD2. Germline V gene data show CDR1 as MNHEY and CDR2 as SMNVEV (reference sequence). CDR3 length: 15 residues. Unmatched junction bases numbered 7, after V lost 4 bases and J lost 3 bases. CDR3 in amino acids: CASSSRGSGSYEQYF. The CDR3 DNA sequence: TGTGCCAGCAGTTCTAGGGGTAGCGGGAGCTACGAGCAGTACTTC.

The V and J genes are TRBV27 and TRBJ2-1; D not certain. V was trimmed by 3 bases and J by 2 bases, leaving 8 bases between them. CDR1 and CDR2 from the germline V gene are MNHEY and SMNVEV (reference sequence). CDR3 length equals 14 residues. In nucleotides, the CDR3 is TGTGCCAGCAGTTTTTCTGCCGCCTACAATGAGCAGTTCTTC. It yields the protein CASSFSAAYNEQFF.

V gene TRBV28 combines with J gene TRBJ1-6; 9 positions agree with TRBD1. Germline V gene lookup returns CDR1 MDHEN and CDR2 SYDVKM. J was trimmed by 10 bases and V by 6 bases; bases with no gene match: 10. The CDR3 runs to 15 residues. The CDR3 sequence is CASRSPGQGVSPLHF. CDR3 DNA: TGTGCCAGCAGATCCCCGGGACAGGGTGTATCACCCCTCCACTTT.

V gene TRBV5-8 combines with J gene TRBJ2-5; D could derive from TRBD1 or TRBD2 (5 bases each). The CDR3 covers 16 residues. The V end lost 1 base, the J end lost 5 bases, and 18 bases lay between the germline ends. From germline, CDR1 is SGHTS and CDR2 YDEGEE. CDR3 DNA sequence: TGTGCCAGCAGCTTGTTCGGGGCGGCTGTGTGGGAGACCCAGTACTTC. It yields the protein CASSLFGAAVWETQYF.

This chain connects TRBV6-1 to TRBJ1-1; D might be TRBD1 (6 bases). Germline-derived CDR1 and CDR2 are MNHNS and SASEGT. Trimming removed 7 bases from V and 0 bases from J, with 15 bases in between. This CDR3 comprises 15 residues. The CDR3 DNA is TGTGCCAGCACCAGGGGTGGCACCTTGAACACTGAAGCTTTCTTT. It codes for CASTRGGTLNTEAFF.

This clone appeared a single time. J is TRBJ2-2 and V is TRBV7-9; D call uncertain. This CDR3 has 10 residues. Deletions cut 10 bases from V and 5 bases from J, with 5 bases between. Germline lookup yields CDR1 SEHNR and CDR2 FQNEAQ (reference sequence). CDR3 in amino acids: CATHTGELFF. CDR3 in DNA: TGTGCCACCCATACCGGGGAGCTGTTTTTT.

The chain employs TRBV14 and TRBJ2-2; D unclear. This CDR3 is built from 18 residues. The germline CDR1 and CDR2 sequences are SGHDN and FVKESK. V dropped 0 bases and J dropped 4 bases, with 18 bases sitting between them. The CDR3 DNA follows: TGTGCCAGCAGCCAAGATCGTGACCTCCGAAAAATCACCGGGGAGCTGTTTTTT. Residues: CASSQDRDLRKITGELFF.

The chain recombines TRBV2 with TRBJ2-5; D gene ambiguous. The end of the DNA aligns better with TRBJ2-7, so the J call may be wrong. Per the germline V gene, CDR1 is SNHLY and CDR2 is FYNNEI. The CDR3 has 11 amino acids. The CDR3: CASSVFYEQYF. CDR3 DNA sequence: TGTGCCAGCAGTGTATTCTACGAGCAGTACTTC.

The chain is built from TRBV6-5 and TRBJ2-5; possibly TRBD2 for D (5 bases). The J call may be faulty, since TRBJ2-7 better matches the DNA end. This CDR3 contains 15 residues. Germline loops: CDR1 MNHEY, CDR2 SVGAGI. The DNA for the CDR3 is TGTGCCAGCAGTTACCGGCCCGCCCGGGGCTACGAGCAGTACTTC. Protein sequence: CASSYRPARGYEQYF.

V and J are TRBV28 and TRBJ1-1, with 8 bases matching TRBD1. V shed 4 bases and J 2 bases; nucleotides not matched to a gene: 6. CDR3 length equals 15 residues. In germline, CDR1 is MDHEN, CDR2 SYDVKM. The CDR3 loop is CASSSQGAPNTEAFF. The CDR3 DNA follows: TGTGCCAGCAGTTCCCAGGGGGCGCCAAACACTGAAGCTTTCTTT.

This clone came up once. The chain combines TRBV19 with TRBJ2-3; 9 nucleotides match TRBD2. The germline V gene encodes CDR1 LNHDA and CDR2 SQIVND (reference sequence). V gave up 4 bases and J gave up 8 bases; unmatched junction bases: 10. The length of the CDR3 is 15 residues. The CDR3 spells CASSTPTGGRVTQYF. CDR3 sequence (DNA): TGTGCCAGTAGTACCCCGACTGGCGGGAGGGTTACGCAGTATTTT.

J is TRBJ2-1 and V is TRBV5-1; 11 bases are shared with TRBD2. The CDR3 is made up of 15 amino acids. J lost 7 bases, V lost 1 base, and 4 bases had no gene match. The germline gives CDR1 SGHRS, CDR2 YFSETQ. CDR3 sequence reads: CASSLTSGSGNEQFF. CDR3 DNA sequence: TGCGCCAGCAGCTTGACTAGCGGGAGTGGTAATGAGCAGTTCTTC.

This clone was observed a single time. The chain employs TRBV18 and TRBJ2-5; 8 nucleotides agree with TRBD2. This CDR3 has 15 amino acids. V lost 4 bases, J lost 3 bases, and 7 bases stayed unmatched. Germline lookup yields CDR1 KGHSH and CDR2 LQKENI. For the CDR3, the DNA is TGTGCCAGCTCACTTCGGGCGGGAGGAAAAGAGACCCAGTACTTC. Translating gives CASSLRAGGKETQYF.

The J gene is TRBJ1-2, the V gene TRBV5-4, with D perhaps TRBD1 (6 bases). The CDR3 is made up of 16 amino acids. Trimming removed 2 bases from V and 7 bases from J, with 21 bases in between. CDR1 and CDR2 (germline): SGHNT, YYREEE (reference sequence). CDR3 sequence reads: CASSLGSQGKGFGYTF. The CDR3 DNA sequence: TGTGCCAGCAGCTTAGGCTCTCAGGGGAAAGGCTTTGGCTACACCTTC.

The chain has TRBV11-2 and TRBJ2-3; TRBD2 matches 12 bases. Germline V gene lookup returns CDR1 SGHAT and CDR2 FQNNGV. Trimming cost V 2 bases and J 4 bases; bases outside gene matches: 4. The CDR3 extends over 16 amino acids. In nucleotides, the CDR3 is TGTGCCAGCAGCTTAAAACTAGCGGGAGGACCAGATACGCAGTATTTT. Translating it yields CASSLKLAGGPDTQYF.

The chain employs TRBV10-3 and TRBJ2-7; TRBD1 matches 10 bases. CDR3 length: 14 residues. Germline CDR1 reads ENHRY; CDR2 reads SYGVKD. The V segment lost 8 bases and the J segment 4 bases; nucleotides outside the gene matches: 8. Here the CDR3 DNA reads TGTGCCATCTCGGGGGACAGGGGCTTGTACGAGCAGTACTTC. Its translation is CAISGDRGLYEQYF.

The chain combines TRBV5-1 with TRBJ2-1, with 10 bases aligning to TRBD2. The CDR3 has 16 amino acids. The ends lost 1 base at V and 0 bases at J; junction bases unmatched: 1. Germline V gives CDR1 SGHRS, CDR2 YFSETQ. The DNA of the CDR3 is TGCGCCAGCAGCTTGACTAGCGGGACCTCCTACAATGAGCAGTTCTTC. This encodes CASSLTSGTSYNEQFF.